In its sample, the clone carrying this TCR beta chain was seen once. This specimen belongs to a study of blood T cell repertoires in COVID-19. Across the whole study: From the United States, Italy and Spain came samples of acute and convalescent COVID-19. The analysed material was cDNA or gDNA that came from T cells, B-cell-depleted T cells, or PBMCs.

Per the authors' pipeline: Researchers report that nucleated cell counts were estimated from reference gene primer amplification. Assay: immunoSEQ multiplex PCR; the TCRdb copy retains only in-frame clones and omits some. V, J and clone size reflect that table, while D and trimming were determined from the DNA. The table has roughly 140,000 clones, about 81% seen once. The TCR sequence derives from a woman of 80 years or more with acute or convalescent COVID-19. Sequencing was carried out using peripheral blood.

The DNA of the CDR3 is TGTGCCAGTAGTATTGGGGGGGTGGCGACTGAAGCTTTCTTT. It encodes CASSIGGVATEAFF. The chain recombines TRBV19 with TRBJ1-1; weak D call: TRBD1 (5 bases). Trimming removed 3 bases from V and 5 bases from J, with 13 bases in between. This CDR3 has 14 residues. In germline, CDR1 is LNHDA, CDR2 SQIVND (reference sequence).